Listed below are T cell receptor beta chains from one sample, sequenced in a study of T cell repertoires in cytomegalovirus infection. Their antigens remain unidentified. MiXCR, applied by TCRdb to the reads, yields one record per CDR3 protein. In the table there are 750,000 to 900,000 distinct CDR3 sequences, roughly 28% of which are singletons. The sample was cultured CD8+ T cells from PBMCs, taken from culture after CMV antigen stimulation. The source is a human donor in good health (CMV status not recorded). Some clones in this sample may be carry-over from other donors' samples. Each CDR3 is given with its conserved first and last residue. D genes are given only for firm matches. The listing skips clone size in some rows; elsewhere it reads once, few, many or a size class.

>NA|TRBJ1-1|TRBV10-3|NA|13
CAISEILNTEAFF
TGTGCCATCAGTGAGATATTGAACACTGAAGCTTTCTTT
>few|TRBJ1-1|TRBV12-3/TRBV12-4|NA|15
CASSPIPLGDTEAFF
TGTGCCAGCAGTCCGATCCCTCTGGGGGACACTGAAGCTTTCTTT
>many|TRBJ1-1|TRBV7-8|NA|15
CASSLPGQSNTEAFF
TGTGCCAGCAGCTTGCCCGGACAGTCGAACACTGAAGCTTTCTTT
>NA|TRBJ1-5|TRBV7-9|NA|15
CASSLGGRVNQPQHF
TGTGCCAGCAGCTTAGGCGGACGGGTCAATCAGCCCCAGCATTTT
>NA|TRBJ1-1|TRBV27|NA|15
CASSLDSPIWTEAFF
TGTGCCAGCAGTCTCGACAGTCCGATTTGGACTGAAGCTTTCTTT
>NA|TRBJ2-5|TRBV12-3/TRBV12-4|NA|13
CASTTGSSETQYF
TGTGCCAGCACCACAGGGAGTTCAGAGACCCAGTACTTC
>NA|TRBJ2-5|TRBV20-1|NA|12
CSAARIQETQYF
TGCAGTGCGGCCAGAATTCAAGAGACCCAGTACTTC
>few|TRBJ1-1|TRBV19|NA|12
CASVAGDTEAFF
TGTGCCAGTGTGGCAGGGGACACTGAAGCTTTCTTT
>few|TRBJ1-4|TRBV27|NA|19
CASVFSECFLESTNEKLFF
TGTGCCAGCGTCTTTTCTGAGTGTTTCTTGGAGTCGACTAATGAAAAACTGTTTTTT
>few|TRBJ2-1|TRBV19|TRBD1|13
CASSIQGVNEQFF
TGTGCCAGTAGTATACAGGGGGTCAATGAGCAGTTCTTC
>NA|TRBJ2-3|TRBV27|TRBD1|15
CASSSTGANTDTQYF
TGTGCCAGCAGTTCGACAGGGGCTAACACAGATACGCAGTATTTT
>few|TRBJ2-7|TRBV6-1|NA|12
CASTNSGYEQYF
TGTGCCAGCACCAACTCTGGCTACGAGCAGTACTTC
>NA|TRBJ2-2|TRBV5-5|NA|16
CASSYGVIPNTGELFF
TGTGCCAGCAGCTATGGGGTCATCCCGAACACCGGGGAGCTGTTTTTT
>NA|TRBJ1-2|TRBV9|NA|13
CASSGGRDYGYTF
TGTGCCAGCAGCGGGGGCAGGGACTATGGCTACACCTTC
>NA|TRBJ2-6|TRBV5-5|NA|20
CASSLGNFPLVRSGANVLTF
TGTGCCAGCAGCTTGGGAAACTTCCCACTTGTTAGGTCTGGGGCCAACGTCCTGACTTTC
>NA|TRBJ1-1|TRBV18|NA|11
CASLRDTEAFF
TGTGCCTCGTTGCGGGACACTGAAGCTTTCTTT